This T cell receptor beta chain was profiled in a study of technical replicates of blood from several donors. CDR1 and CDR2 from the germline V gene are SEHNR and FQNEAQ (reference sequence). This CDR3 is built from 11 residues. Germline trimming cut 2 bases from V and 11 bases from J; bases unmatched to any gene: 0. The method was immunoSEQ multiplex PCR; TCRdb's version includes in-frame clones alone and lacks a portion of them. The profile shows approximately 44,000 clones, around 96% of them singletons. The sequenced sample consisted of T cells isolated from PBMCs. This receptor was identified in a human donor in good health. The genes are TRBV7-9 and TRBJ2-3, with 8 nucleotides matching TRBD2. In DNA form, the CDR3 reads TGTGCCAGCAGCTTACTAGCGGGGCAGTATTTT. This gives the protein CASSLLAGQYF.